Reported below is one T cell receptor (beta chain). Its cognate antigen is unknown. Libraries were UMI-labeled 5' RACE TRB cDNA. TCRdb re-called the 5' RACE reads and shows each CDR3 protein once, DNA omitted. The sample yields 150,000 or so distinct CDR3 sequences, of which the top ten take up about 0.48%. This record belongs to a study of CXCR3-negative and CXCR3-positive naive CD8 T cells. Regarding the study as a whole: TRBV-TRBJ usage matched between naive CXCR3-negative and CXCR3-positive cells but not between memory cells. Whereas both naive subsets had comparably high diversity, memory CD8+ cells had much lower diversity. Hydrophobicity was higher for TRB CDR3s found in CXCR3-positive naive cells than in CXCR3-negative naive cells.

Germline V gene lookup returns CDR1 SQVTM and CDR2 ANQGSEA. This CDR3 is built from 13 residues. This chain connects TRBV29-1 to TRBJ2-2. Specimen: naive CXCR3+ CD8+ T cells from blood. Subset described: CD45RO-CCR7+CD27+CD95- naive CD8+ T cells expressing CXCR3 (TNR3+). This receptor was obtained from a human donor in good health. Some clones in this sample may be carry-over from other donors' samples. Here the CDR3 reads CSVEETNTGELFF.